This T cell receptor beta chain originates from a study of T-cell reconstitution after alpha-beta-depleted transplantation in children. V lost 0 bases, J lost 3 bases, and 14 bases lay in between. The CDR3 loop spans 16 amino acids. Looked up from germline, CDR1 is MNHEY and CDR2 is SVGAGI. General observations from the study: Hyperexpanded clones declined; after one year, newly produced T cells mostly supplied diversity. Day-60 TCRbeta diversity that was high in some patients was derived from surviving recipient T cells and thymic progenitors. In patients about two months after transplant, alpha-beta T cells reportedly arose from several hundred expanded graft clones.

This sample's TCRbeta library carried unique molecular identifier barcodes. TCRdb re-analysed the PCR reads in MiXCR, keeping a single row per CDR3 protein. The data hold roughly 310,000 distinct CDR3 sequences, with around 25% observed a single time. Regarding this clonotype: Its antigen is unidentified.

This TCR was sampled from a male patient younger than 18 who had a stem cell transplant for acute lymphoblastic leukemia, so the T cells may come from the graft donor. This specimen was PBMCs, mostly from graft donor cells, taken 180 days after TCRalphabeta/CD19-depleted stem cell transplant. The chain joins TRBV6-5 to TRBJ2-5, with D possibly matching TRBD2 (5 bases). DNA for the CDR3: TGTGCCAGCAGTTACTCAACCGGGGAGTTCAAAGAGACCCAGTACTTC. Its protein product is CASSYSTGEFKETQYF.